The 12 T cell receptor beta chains reported below all come from one sample, sequenced in a study of metastatic and nonmetastatic thyroid tumors. TCRdb re-analyzed the PCR reads using MiXCR. The sample holds about 21,000 clones, 10% to 15% seen once. All patients were treatment-naive before thyroid surgery. Sequenced: blood. The receptor source for this set is a female donor with papillary thyroid cancer or a benign thyroid nodule (not recorded which). Some clones in this sample may be carry-over from other donors' samples.

This clone is labeled as medium-sized (0.01 to 0.1%). The chain is built from TRBV27 and TRBJ1-2; possibly TRBD1 for D (6 bases). The V end was cut by 6 bases, the J end by 4 bases, with 12 bases between. This CDR3 is 13 amino acids long. In germline, CDR1 is MNHEY, CDR2 SMNVEV (reference sequence). CDR3 sequence: CASSPGQIYGYTF. The CDR3 region has the DNA TGTGCCAGCAGCCCCGGACAGATCTATGGCTACACCTTC.

This clone appeared many times. This may come from a read error, since a much larger clone is one base off. The sample contains more than one DNA sequence encoding this CDR3. The J gene is TRBJ2-1, the V gene TRBV6-4; the D gene could be TRBD1 or TRBD2 (5 bases each). The germline V gene has CDR1 MRHNA and CDR2 SNTAGT. The CDR3 runs to 13 residues. V was clipped by 4 bases and J by 7 bases, with 11 bases between them. The CDR3 spells CASSAGGKNEQFF. The CDR3 DNA is TGTGCCAGCAGTGCTGGGGGTAAAAATGAGCAGTTCTTC.

By sample share, this clone is medium-sized. The chain has TRBV27 and TRBJ1-2; the match to TRBD1 covers 7 bases. This CDR3 is 16 amino acids long. V shed 4 bases and J 7 bases; nucleotides not matched to a gene: 15. From germline, CDR1 is MNHEY and CDR2 SMNVEV (reference sequence). CDR3 amino acids: CASSSLVPGQKTGYTF. The DNA for the CDR3 is TGTGCCAGCAGTTCCCTCGTTCCGGGACAGAAAACTGGCTACACCTTC.

This clone is medium-sized by share. The chain joins TRBV6-5 to TRBJ1-6; no definite D call. From germline, CDR1 is MNHEY and CDR2 SVGAGI. Trimming shortened V by 0 bases and J by 7 bases, and 1 base separated the two germline ends. The CDR3 has 12 amino acids. CDR3 protein: CASSYSNSPLHF. The DNA for the CDR3 is TGTGCCAGCAGTTACTCGAATTCACCCCTCCACTTT.

At least ten counts were recorded for this clone. A read error may produce the germline difference seen at one junction end. Other nucleotide sequences from this sample produce the same CDR3. This chain links TRBV5-1 with TRBJ2-7; tentatively, D is TRBD1 or TRBD2 (6 bases each). Germline CDR1 reads SGHRS; CDR2 reads YFSETQ. The CDR3 totals 13 residues. The DNA of the CDR3 is TGCGCCAGCAGTTTGGGCCGGGGGCGCCCGCAGTACTTC. This codes for CASSLGRGRPQYF.

This clone was seen at least ten times. The chain is built from TRBV20-1 and TRBJ2-7, with 8 bases matching TRBD1. This CDR3 is built from 14 residues. Trimming took 5 bases from V and 0 from J; bases not matched to a gene: 6. Germline loops: CDR1 DFQATT, CDR2 SNEGSKA (reference sequence). CDR3 sequence (DNA): TGCAGTGCTTACGGACAGGGACCCTCCTACGAGCAGTACTTC. Residues: CSAYGQGPSYEQYF.

This clone was detected many times. CDR3 in DNA: TGTGCCAGCAGCTTACCGGGACAGGGGTCTGCGGATGAGCAGTTCTTC. Amino acid sequence: CASSLPGQGSADEQFF. The J gene is TRBJ2-1, the V gene TRBV5-5; the match to TRBD1 covers 10 bases. The germline CDR1 and CDR2 sequences are SGHKS and YYEKEE (reference sequence). CDR3 length: 16 amino acids. The ends lost 2 bases at V and 8 bases at J; junction bases unmatched: 10.

This clone was picked up many times. The chain is built from TRBV12-3 or TRBV12-4 and TRBJ1-1, with D unresolved. Trimming cost V 6 bases and J 0 bases, with 11 bases left between them. The CDR3 loop spans 14 amino acids. The CDR3 region is CASSREHMNTEAFF. The CDR3 DNA reads as TGTGCCAGCAGCCGAGAACACATGAACACTGAAGCTTTCTTT.

In its sample, this clone was seen many times. The chain recombines TRBV9 with TRBJ2-5; possibly TRBD2 for D (6 bases). This CDR3 region has 14 residues. V lost 4 bases, J lost 1 base, and 11 bases lay in between. Germline assignment: CDR1 SGDLS and CDR2 YYNGEE. This chain's CDR3 is CASSTGTAQETQYF. In DNA, the CDR3 is TGTGCCAGCAGCACTGGGACTGCCCAAGAGACCCAGTACTTC.

This clone has only a few counts. A read error may produce the germline difference seen at one junction end. The chain carries TRBV2 and TRBJ2-6; D not resolved. This CDR3 has 15 residues. Germline CDR1 SNHLY, CDR2 FYNNEI. This chain's CDR3 is CAISLTESGANVLTF. Written as DNA, the CDR3 is TGTGCCATCAGTCTGACGGAATCTGGGGCCAACGTCCTGACTTTC.

This clone was observed many times. J is TRBJ1-5 and V is TRBV30, with 9 bases fitting TRBD1. This CDR3 is built from 15 residues. V trimming: 0 bases; J trimming: 3 bases; junction bases outside the gene matches: 3. Germline CDR1 is GTSNPN and CDR2 is SVGIG (reference sequence). CDR3 DNA: TGTGCCTGGAGTGTAGGGACAGGGTACAATCAGCCCCAGCATTTT. Its protein product is CAWSVGTGYNQPQHF.

This clone came up many times. This chain links TRBV27 with TRBJ1-1; D might be TRBD1 (5 bases). V was pared by 1 base and J by 3 bases, with 27 bases between. The CDR3 extends over 20 amino acids. Looked up from germline, CDR1 is MNHEY and CDR2 is SMNVEV (reference sequence). The CDR3 nucleotides are TGTGCCAGCAGTTTATGGGGTTTCTCCCCGGGGAGCCCGGGGGACACTGAAGCTTTCTTT. Translation: CASSLWGFSPGSPGDTEAFF.